This is a list of T cell receptor beta chains from one sample in a study of Graves' ophthalmopathy and Graves' hyperthyroidism. MiXCR, run by TCRdb on the multiplex PCR reads, gives a single entry per CDR3 protein. This sample carries about 1.1 million distinct CDR3 sequences, roughly 35% of them seen once, and the ten largest clones take approximately 10%. The sample taken for sequencing was peripheral blood or thyroid tissue (not recorded which). The receptors were gathered from an adult man with Graves' hyperthyroidism. The CDR3 runs from the conserved cysteine through the conserved F or W. A D gene is named only where the DNA matches it firmly. The size entry is marked missing in some rows and otherwise reads once, few, many or a size class.

D,J,V,size,DNA,CDR3
.,TRBJ2-5,TRBV7-9,many,TGTGCCAGCAGCTTAGCTTCTGCACAAGAGACCCAGTACTTC,CASSLASAQETQYF
.,TRBJ2-7,TRBV10-3,.,TGTGCCATCACGGCCCAGGGGGGGCCCTACGAGCAGTACTTC,CAITAQGGPYEQYF
.,TRBJ1-2,TRBV5-1,many,TGTGCCAGCAGCGGGGGACACACGAACTATGGCTACACCTTC,CASSGGHTNYGYTF
.,TRBJ2-2,TRBV10-3,.,TGTGCCAGCAGCCACCGGGATACACTATCATGGGCGAACACCGAGGAGCTGTTTTTT,CASSHRDTLSWANTEELFF
TRBD2,TRBJ2-5,TRBV20-1,.,TGCAGTGCCAAACTTAGCGGGGGAGAGGAGACCCAGTACTTC,CSAKLSGGEETQYF
TRBD1,TRBJ1-2,TRBV6-6,many,TGTGCCACACAGGGGACAGCGGATGGCTACACCTTC,CATQGTADGYTF
TRBD1,TRBJ1-1,TRBV4-1,many,TGCGCCAGCAGCCAAGGGGACAGGGGCATGAACACTGAAGCTTTCTTT,CASSQGDRGMNTEAFF
.,TRBJ2-7,TRBV6-2/TRBV6-3,.,TGTGCCAGCAGTTCGTCAGGGGTTGGAGAGCAGTACTTC,CASSSSGVGEQYF
TRBD1,TRBJ1-5,TRBV7-3,.,TGTGCCAGCAGTTCGGGCGGGACAGGTGGCAATCAGCCCCAGCATTTT,CASSSGGTGGNQPQHF
.,TRBJ1-2,TRBV4-2,.,TGTGCCAGCAGCCCCGGAGGCGGTACAAACTATGGCTACACCTTC,CASSPGGGTNYGYTF
.,TRBJ2-3,TRBV7-9,many,TGTGCCGGGGGGCTCCCGGGCGAAACAGATACGCAGTATTTT,CAGGLPGETDTQYF
.,TRBJ1-1,TRBV15,few,TGTGCCACCAGCAGAGATTTCTTT,CATSRDFF
TRBD1,TRBJ1-4,TRBV20-1,few,TGCAGCCCGGACAGGGGACAGGGGTATGAAAAACTGTTTTTT,CSPDRGQGYEKLFF
TRBD2,TRBJ2-7,TRBV7-9,.,TGTGCCAGCAGCTCGCGGACTAGCGGGGTATTCGGCTCCTACGAGCAGTACTTC,CASSSRTSGVFGSYEQYF
TRBD1,TRBJ1-1,TRBV4-3,.,TGCGCCAGCAGCCCAGGGGTGGACAGGCTTCCCACTGAAGCTTTCTTT,CASSPGVDRLPTEAFF
.,TRBJ2-7,TRBV7-3,.,TGTGCCAGCAGCCTACAGTCCCACGAGCAGTACTTC,CASSLQSHEQYF
.,TRBJ1-2,TRBV10-2,.,TGCGCCAGCAGTGAGGAAAACTATGGCTACACCTTC,CASSEENYGYTF
.,TRBJ1-1,TRBV19,many,TGTGCCAGTAGGGCGGGGCCAAACACTGAAGCTTTCTTT,CASRAGPNTEAFF
.,TRBJ1-2,TRBV27,few,TGTGCCAGCATAGGAGGATCTAACTATGGCTACACCTTC,CASIGGSNYGYTF
.,TRBJ2-5,TRBV5-1,few,TGCGCCAGCAGCGATGATATCGAGACCCAGTACTTC,CASSDDIETQYF
TRBD1,TRBJ1-1,TRBV7-6,.,TGTGCCAGCAGCCCGGGACAGGGGGGGACATCGAACACTGAAGCTTTCTTT,CASSPGQGGTSNTEAFF
.,TRBJ1-2,TRBV5-4,many,TGTGCCAGCAGCTTGGATCTGGGAAACTATGGCTACACCTTC,CASSLDLGNYGYTF
TRBD1,TRBJ1-5,TRBV7-8,many,TGTGCCAGCAGCTCCGGACAGGCGATCAATCAGCCCCAGCATTTT,CASSSGQAINQPQHF
.,TRBJ1-1,TRBV15,many,TGTGCCACCAGCAGAAGTGGGGGACTGGGGGACTCGGAAGCTTTCTTT,CATSRSGGLGDSEAFF
.,TRBJ1-2,TRBV5-1,many,TGCGCCAGCAGCTCGGAGACCGGGACAACGGATGGCTACACCTTC,CASSSETGTTDGYTF
.,TRBJ2-7,TRBV10-3,.,TGTGCCAGCACAGCTCTCCGCGACGAGCAGTACTTC,CASTALRDEQYF
TRBD1,TRBJ2-5,TRBV15,.,TGTGCCACCAGCAGGACGAGACAGGGGATCGAGACCCAGTACTTC,CATSRTRQGIETQYF
.,TRBJ1-5,TRBV10-3,.,TGTGCCAGCAGCAGAGACAGTTTCAGCAATCGGCCCCAGCATTTT,CASSRDSFSNRPQHF
.,TRBJ1-6,TRBV19,.,TGTGCCAGTAGTATCTACTGGCGGAACTATAATTCACCCCTCCACTTT,CASSIYWRNYNSPLHF
.,TRBJ1-3,TRBV7-2,many,TGTGCCAGCAGCCAAGGAGTCTCTGGAAACACCATATATTTT,CASSQGVSGNTIYF
.,TRBJ2-5,TRBV7-9,many,TGTGCCAGCAGCTTACATCTTGTGTTTGAGACCCAGTACTTC,CASSLHLVFETQYF
TRBD1,TRBJ1-1,TRBV10-3,many,TGTGCCATCAGTGATGGGACAGTCTCCGAAGCTTTCTTT,CAISDGTVSEAFF
TRBD1,TRBJ2-7,TRBV10-3,.,TGTGCCGCATGTCCCGGGACAGCCTCCTACGAGCAGTACTTC,CAACPGTASYEQYF
TRBD1,TRBJ1-6,TRBV7-3,many,TGTGCCAGCAGCCTACGACAGGGGTCACCCCTCCACTTT,CASSLRQGSPLHF
.,TRBJ1-2,TRBV4-1,.,TGTGCCAGCAGCTTAGACGGGGACGGCGGCTACACCTTC,CASSLDGDGGYTF
.,TRBJ1-5,TRBV12-3/TRBV12-4,many,TGTGCCAGCAGATCACGGATTAATCAGCCCCAGCATTTT,CASRSRINQPQHF
.,TRBJ1-2,TRBV7-9,many,TGTGCCAGCAGCTTAGGGATCGGGCGCGATGGCTACACCTTC,CASSLGIGRDGYTF
.,TRBJ1-3,TRBV11-2,.,TGTGCCAGCAGCCCGGTTGGGCTTTCTGGAAACACCATATATTTT,CASSPVGLSGNTIYF
.,TRBJ1-5,TRBV7-2,.,TGTGCCAGCAGCGCGAACCAACAAGAGACCCAGCATTTT,CASSANQQETQHF
.,TRBJ1-1,TRBV5-1,many,TGCGCCAGCAGCTTACTAGGTTCTATGAACACTGAAGCTTTCTTT,CASSLLGSMNTEAFF
.,TRBJ2-6,TRBV6-5,few,TGTGCCAGCGCACGAGGGGTGCTCTCTGGGGCCAACGTCCTGACTTTC,CASARGVLSGANVLTF